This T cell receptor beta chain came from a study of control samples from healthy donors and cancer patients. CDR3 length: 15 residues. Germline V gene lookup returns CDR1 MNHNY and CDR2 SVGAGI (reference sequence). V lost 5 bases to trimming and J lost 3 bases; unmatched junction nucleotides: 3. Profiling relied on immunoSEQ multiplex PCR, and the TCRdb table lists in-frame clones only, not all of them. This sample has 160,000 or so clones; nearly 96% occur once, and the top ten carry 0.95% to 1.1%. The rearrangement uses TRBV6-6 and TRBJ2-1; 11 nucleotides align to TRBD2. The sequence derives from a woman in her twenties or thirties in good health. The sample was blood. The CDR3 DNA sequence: TGTGCCAGCAGTAAGACTAGCGGGGTCTACAATGAGCAGTTCTTC. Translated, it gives CASSKTSGVYNEQFF.